This is a list of T cell receptor beta chains from one sample in a study of OX40 agonist ivuxolimab in advanced cancers. Only in-frame clones appear in the TCRdb table, and some are missing; sequencing was by immunoSEQ multiplex PCR. The top ten hold just over 0.75% of the sample, which has 76,000 or so clones, around 86% seen once. This sample comprised CD4+ or CD8+ T cells sorted from blood, obtained in a trial of the OX40 agonist ivuxolimab. These receptors were obtained from an adult with an advanced solid tumor such as melanoma, head and neck, liver or kidney cancer. CDR3s include the opening cysteine and the closing phenylalanine or tryptophan. A D gene is named only where the DNA matches it firmly. Clone size is given for some rows only: seen once, a few or many times, or a class if the clone is expanded.

DNA: TGTGCCAGCAGAACTAACAGGGGTACTGAAGCTTTCTTT; CDR3: CASRTNRGTEAFF; D: TRBD1; size: -; J: TRBJ1-1; V: TRBV2
DNA: TGTGCCTGGAGTACACAATCTCTCTACGAGCAGTACTTC; CDR3: CAWSTQSLYEQYF; D: -; size: once; J: TRBJ2-7; V: TRBV30
DNA: TGTGCCAGCAGCCCTACAGGGATTTATGGAGATACGCAGTATTTT; CDR3: CASSPTGIYGDTQYF; D: -; size: -; J: TRBJ2-3; V: TRBV2
DNA: TGTGCCAGCAGCGACACAGGAAACTATGGCTACACCTTC; CDR3: CASSDTGNYGYTF; D: -; size: -; J: TRBJ1-2; V: TRBV7-2
DNA: TGTGCCAGCAGCCGACAGGGGCGGGGTAATGAAAAACTGTTTTTT; CDR3: CASSRQGRGNEKLFF; D: TRBD1; size: -; J: TRBJ1-4; V: TRBV6-5
DNA: TGTGCCAGCAGCGCGACTAGCGGGAGGAACGAGCAGTACTTC; CDR3: CASSATSGRNEQYF; D: TRBD2; size: -; J: TRBJ2-7; V: TRBV9
DNA: TGTGCCAGCAGTTCCCTCCCGGGACTAGCGGGGGGTTCCTACAATGAGCAGTTCTTC; CDR3: CASSSLPGLAGGSYNEQFF; D: TRBD2; size: once; J: TRBJ2-1; V: TRBV28
DNA: TGTGCCAGCAGCTTGTCCTCCGGGACAGGGGGTTTTTTGGCTGAAGCTTTCTTT; CDR3: CASSLSSGTGGFLAEAFF; D: TRBD1; size: -; J: TRBJ1-1; V: TRBV7-9
DNA: TGTGCCAGCAGCCAAAACGGGGGCTCAAACTATGGCTACACCTTC; CDR3: CASSQNGGSNYGYTF; D: -; size: -; J: TRBJ1-2; V: TRBV7-3
DNA: TGTGCCAGCAGCCCGAGGGGGGGCCCGAACACCGGGGAGCTGTTTTTT; CDR3: CASSPRGGPNTGELFF; D: -; size: -; J: TRBJ2-2; V: TRBV11-1
DNA: TGTGCCAGCAGTTCAGGGGGGGTTTCTTACGAGCAGTACTTC; CDR3: CASSSGGVSYEQYF; D: -; size: -; J: TRBJ2-7; V: TRBV6-5
DNA: TGCGCCAGCAGCTTGGAAAGTTACTCTGGAAACACCATATATTTT; CDR3: CASSLESYSGNTIYF; D: -; size: -; J: TRBJ1-3; V: TRBV5-1
DNA: TGTGCCAGCAGTGAAGCAGGCCAGGGGACGGTGGCTTTCTTT; CDR3: CASSEAGQGTVAFF; D: -; size: -; J: TRBJ1-1; V: TRBV6-1
DNA: TGTGCCAGCAATCTTGGGGCCCAAGAGACCCAGTACTTC; CDR3: CASNLGAQETQYF; D: -; size: once; J: TRBJ2-5; V: TRBV2
DNA: TGTGCCAGCAGCGTGTTAGCGGGGAGGCAGGAGCAGTACTTC; CDR3: CASSVLAGRQEQYF; D: TRBD2; size: once; J: TRBJ2-7; V: TRBV7-2
DNA: TGTGCCAGCAGCGCCAACAGGGGGAACGAGCAGTACTTC; CDR3: CASSANRGNEQYF; D: TRBD1; size: once; J: TRBJ2-7; V: TRBV11-3
DNA: TGTGCCAGCAGGGCACAGGGGAATCAGCCCCAGCATTTT; CDR3: CASRAQGNQPQHF; D: TRBD1; size: -; J: TRBJ1-5; V: TRBV6-1
DNA: TGCGCCAGCAGTTCGGACCGCACTGAAGCTTTCTTT; CDR3: CASSSDRTEAFF; D: -; size: -; J: TRBJ1-1; V: TRBV5-1
DNA: TGTGCCAGCACGGGGAGGGTGGCTGGGGCCAACGTCCTGACTTTC; CDR3: CASTGRVAGANVLTF; D: TRBD2; size: -; J: TRBJ2-6; V: TRBV6-5
DNA: TGTGCCAGCAGACCAGCGGGGTCATCAGATACGCAGTATTTT; CDR3: CASRPAGSSDTQYF; D: TRBD2; size: -; J: TRBJ2-3; V: TRBV27
DNA: TGTGCCAGCAGCGCACGGACAGGGGAGAATGAGCAGTTCTTC; CDR3: CASSARTGENEQFF; D: TRBD1; size: -; J: TRBJ2-1; V: TRBV11-1
DNA: TGCGCCAGCAGCTATCAGCGGGACTTACGTGATACGCAGTATTTT; CDR3: CASSYQRDLRDTQYF; D: TRBD2; size: -; J: TRBJ2-3; V: TRBV5-1
DNA: TGTGCCAGCAGCTTATTAAGGGGGAAGAGCGAAAAACTGTTTTTT; CDR3: CASSLLRGKSEKLFF; D: -; size: -; J: TRBJ1-4; V: TRBV7-6
DNA: TGTGCCAGCAGCCCCCCCGGCAGGGCTGGGGGCTACACCTTC; CDR3: CASSPPGRAGGYTF; D: -; size: -; J: TRBJ1-2; V: TRBV28
DNA: TGTGCCAGCAGTGACGGACGGGGGGGCCCGGGCGAGCAGTACTTC; CDR3: CASSDGRGGPGEQYF; D: TRBD2; size: -; J: TRBJ2-7; V: TRBV6-4
DNA: TGTGCCGTCCTTAGCGGGAGCTCCTACGAGCAGTACTTC; CDR3: CAVLSGSSYEQYF; D: TRBD2; size: -; J: TRBJ2-7; V: TRBV10-3
DNA: TGCGCCAGCAGCCTCGACGCTAGCGGGAGGATAAGCACAGATACGCAGTATTTT; CDR3: CASSLDASGRISTDTQYF; D: TRBD2; size: -; J: TRBJ2-3; V: TRBV5-1
DNA: TGTGCCAGCAGTGAAGCGAGGACAGCTTATGGCTACACCTTC; CDR3: CASSEARTAYGYTF; D: -; size: few; J: TRBJ1-2; V: TRBV2
DNA: TGTGCCAGTAGTATCAGCTCAACAGTGAACACTGAAGCTTTCTTT; CDR3: CASSISSTVNTEAFF; D: -; size: once; J: TRBJ1-1; V: TRBV19
DNA: TGTGCCAGCAGTTTGTTTGGGAGGGGGCAACCTGAAGCTTTCTTT; CDR3: CASSLFGRGQPEAFF; D: TRBD1; size: -; J: TRBJ1-1; V: TRBV28
DNA: TGTGCCAGCAGCCCCAAGGGACTAGCGGGGTTAAAGACCCAGTACTTC; CDR3: CASSPKGLAGLKTQYF; D: TRBD2; size: -; J: TRBJ2-5; V: TRBV7-9
DNA: TGCGCCAGCAGCCAAGATTTCCGGGCGACTAGCGGGGGGAACACAGATACGCAGTATTTT; CDR3: CASSQDFRATSGGNTDTQYF; D: TRBD2; size: -; J: TRBJ2-3; V: TRBV4-1
DNA: TGTGCCAGCAGTGGGTGGAGAAACACCATATATTTT; CDR3: CASSGWRNTIYF; D: -; size: medium-sized; J: TRBJ1-3; V: TRBV2
DNA: TGTGCCAGCAGCCGGACGAGCTACGAGCAGTACTTC; CDR3: CASSRTSYEQYF; D: -; size: -; J: TRBJ2-7; V: TRBV11-1
DNA: TGTGCCAGCAGCTTAGACAGGGGTACAGATACGCAGTATTTT; CDR3: CASSLDRGTDTQYF; D: TRBD1; size: -; J: TRBJ2-3; V: TRBV7-6
DNA: TGTGCCAGTAGTATAGAGGTGAGCAATCAGCCCCAGCATTTT; CDR3: CASSIEVSNQPQHF; D: -; size: -; J: TRBJ1-5; V: TRBV19
DNA: TGTGCCAGCTCACGCCTACCGGGACCAAGCTCTGGAAACACCATATATTTT; CDR3: CASSRLPGPSSGNTIYF; D: -; size: -; J: TRBJ1-3; V: TRBV18